A single sample is the source of the 15 T cell receptor beta chains below, sequenced in a study of blood T cell repertoires in COVID-19. Sequencing used immunoSEQ multiplex PCR; TCRdb keeps in-frame clones, though not all of them. The table has about 300,000 clones, more than 75% seen once. The specimen was peripheral blood. These receptors came from a woman aged 45-65 years with acute or convalescent COVID-19.

This clone is a singleton in its sample. The V gene is TRBV19, the J gene TRBJ2-1; TRBD2 is a possible D gene (6 bases). The CDR3 contains 14 residues. Germline lookup yields CDR1 LNHDA and CDR2 SQIVND (reference sequence). V shed 1 base and J shed 2 bases, with 6 bases lying between them. CDR3: CASSIGGAYNEQFF. Written as DNA, the CDR3 is TGTGCCAGTAGTATAGGGGGGGCCTACAATGAGCAGTTCTTC.

The chain combines TRBV6-5 with TRBJ1-1; D unresolved. The V and J ends lost 5 bases and 2 bases respectively, with 15 bases between them. CDR1 and CDR2 from the germline V gene are MNHEY and SVGAGI. The CDR3 covers 15 residues. In nucleotides, the CDR3 is TGTGCCAGCAGTCCTCAGCGGGCCGCAAACACTGAAGCTTTCTTT. Encoded protein: CASSPQRAANTEAFF.

V gene TRBV11-3 combines with J gene TRBJ2-5; D unresolved. This CDR3 comprises 13 residues. The V and J ends lost 1 base and 7 bases respectively, with 10 bases between them. Germline V lookup: CDR1 SGHNT, CDR2 YENEEA. For the CDR3, the DNA is TGTGCCAGCAGCTTAGGTCCAGGTGGGACCCAGTACTTC. Protein: CASSLGPGGTQYF.

V gene TRBV28 combines with J gene TRBJ1-3; D gene unclear. This CDR3 spans 12 amino acids. Between the trimmed V and J ends, which lost 6 bases and 4 bases, there was a span of 7 bases. The V gene's germline CDR1 is MDHEN and CDR2 SYDVKM. CDR3 DNA: TGTGCCAGCAGGACCGGGGGAAACACCATATATTTT. The encoded protein is CASRTGGNTIYF.

On this clone: Additional DNA sequences in this sample encode the identical CDR3. The chain combines TRBV10-3 with TRBJ1-5, with a possible D match to TRBD1 (5 bases). CDR3 length: 16 residues. Between the trimmed V and J ends, which lost 0 bases and 1 base, there was a span of 10 bases. Germline V gene data show CDR1 as ENHRY and CDR2 as SYGVKD. The CDR3 sequence: CAISESQGLSNQPQHF. CDR3 in DNA: TGTGCCATCAGTGAGTCTCAGGGACTGAGCAATCAGCCCCAGCATTTT.

This clone was seen just once. This chain connects TRBV5-1 to TRBJ2-2; 9 bases fit TRBD1. Per germline, CDR1 SGHRS and CDR2 YFSETQ. V gave up 4 bases and J gave up 4 bases; unmatched junction bases: 5. This CDR3 contains 15 residues. The CDR3 DNA sequence: TGCGCCAGCAGCCGACAGGGGGTGGTCACCGGGGAGCTGTTTTTT. Protein: CASSRQGVVTGELFF.

The chain is built from TRBV9 and TRBJ2-6; TRBD1 might be the D (6 bases). CDR1 and CDR2 from the germline V gene are SGDLS and YYNGEE. The ends were cut back, 3 bases at V and 3 bases at J, with 19 bases in the middle. CDR3 length: 18 amino acids. The CDR3 DNA reads TGTGCCAGCAGCGAACCTGGGGGCCCCTTGATTGGGGCCAACGTCCTGACTTTC. Its protein product is CASSEPGGPLIGANVLTF.

The CDR3 loop is CASSSAYEQYF. CDR3 in DNA: TGTGCCAGCAGTTCGGCCTACGAGCAGTACTTC. V is TRBV27 and J is TRBJ2-7, with D uncertain. Looked up from germline, CDR1 is MNHEY and CDR2 is SMNVEV (reference sequence). With 4 bases removed from V and 2 bases from J, the gap between germline ends came to 3 bases. This CDR3 has 11 residues.

The chain is built from TRBV30 and TRBJ1-4; 8 bases map to TRBD1. Germline V gene sequence: CDR1 GTSNPN, CDR2 SVGIG (reference sequence). V lost 3 bases, J lost 6 bases, and 15 bases stayed unmatched. The CDR3 has 17 residues. The CDR3 protein is CAWSRRGPTVWDEKLFF. Here the CDR3 DNA reads TGTGCCTGGAGCCGCAGGGGGCCGACGGTATGGGATGAAAAACTGTTTTTT. The full variable domain, its missing parts supplied by reference TRBV30 and TRBJ1-4, is SQTIHQWPATLVQPVGSPLSLECTVEGTSNPNLYWYRQAAGRGLQLLFYSVGIGQISSEVPQNLSASRPQDRQFILSSKKLLLSDSGFYLCAWSRRGPTVWDEKLFFGSGTQLSVL.

The rearrangement joins TRBV6-1 to TRBJ1-5, with TRBD1 as a possible D gene (6 bases). This CDR3 is 15 amino acids long. Trimming stripped 0 bases from V and 4 bases from J, with 10 bases between. Germline loops: CDR1 MNHNS, CDR2 SASEGT. Written as DNA, the CDR3 is TGTGCCAGCAGTGAAGCAGGGGGTCCTAATCAGCCCCAGCATTTT. This encodes CASSEAGGPNQPQHF.

The chain recombines TRBV4-1 with TRBJ1-4; the match to TRBD1 covers 7 bases. The CDR3 runs to 16 residues. V shed 0 bases and J 2 bases; nucleotides not matched to a gene: 3. Germline values: CDR1 MGHRA, CDR2 YSYEKL. Written as DNA, the CDR3 is TGCGCCAGCAGCCAAGATGGAGGGGGCACTAATGAAAAACTGTTTTTT. As protein: CASSQDGGGTNEKLFF.

This clone came up once. The J gene is TRBJ1-1, the V gene TRBV5-1; tentative D call: TRBD1 (6 bases). The CDR3 length is 13 residues. Germline V gene sequence: CDR1 SGHRS, CDR2 YFSETQ. Trimming left V 4 bases short and J 1 base short, with 8 bases between. The CDR3 sequence is CASSIQGNTEAFF. For the CDR3, the DNA is TGCGCCAGCAGCATACAGGGGAACACTGAAGCTTTCTTT.

This chain joins TRBV7-9 and TRBJ2-7, with 9 positions matching TRBD1. V lost 11 bases and J lost 4; bases outside the gene matches: 9. This CDR3 region has 13 residues. Germline loops: CDR1 SEHNR, CDR2 FQNEAQ (reference sequence). CDR3: CAYRDREAYEQYF. CDR3 nucleotides: TGTGCCTACCGGGACAGGGAGGCTTACGAGCAGTACTTC.

The J gene is TRBJ2-7, the V gene TRBV19; TRBD1 aligns across 7 bases. This CDR3 is built from 12 residues. Germline V gives CDR1 LNHDA, CDR2 SQIVND (reference sequence). V lost 8 bases and J lost 7; bases outside the gene matches: 8. The chain's CDR3 is CASRDSNWEQYF. The CDR3 nucleotides read TGTGCCAGTCGGGACAGTAACTGGGAGCAGTACTTC.

This clone came up once. The rearrangement uses TRBV6-2 or TRBV6-3 and TRBJ2-5, with 7 bases lining up with TRBD2. This CDR3 comprises 17 residues. Germline CDR1 and CDR2: MNHEY and SVGEGT. With 2 bases clipped from V and 2 bases from J, the junction kept 11 bases outside the gene matches. This CDR3 is CASSYGRFKAGQETQYF. CDR3 sequence (DNA): TGTGCCAGCAGTTACGGCCGATTTAAAGCGGGACAAGAGACCCAGTACTTC.